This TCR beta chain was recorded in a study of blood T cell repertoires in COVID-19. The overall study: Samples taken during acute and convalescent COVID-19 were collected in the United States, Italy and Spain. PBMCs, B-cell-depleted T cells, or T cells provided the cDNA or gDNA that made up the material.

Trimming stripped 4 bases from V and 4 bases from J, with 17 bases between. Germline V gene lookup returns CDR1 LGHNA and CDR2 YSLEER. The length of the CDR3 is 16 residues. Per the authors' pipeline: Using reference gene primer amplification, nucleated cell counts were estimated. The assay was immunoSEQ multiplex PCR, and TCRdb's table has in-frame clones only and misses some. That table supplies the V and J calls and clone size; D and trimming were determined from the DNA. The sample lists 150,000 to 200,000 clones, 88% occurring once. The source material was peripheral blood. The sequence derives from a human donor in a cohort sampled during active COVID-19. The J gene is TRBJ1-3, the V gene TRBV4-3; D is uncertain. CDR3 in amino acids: CASSPEAYSRGNTIYF. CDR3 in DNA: TGCGCCAGCAGCCCAGAGGCATATTCGAGGGGAAACACCATATATTTT.